The 16 T cell receptor beta chains reported below all come from one sample, sequenced in a study of CD8+CD57+ T cells in acquired aplastic anemia. The use of genomic DNA as template underpinned the TCR beta VDJ and CDR3 profiling. TCRdb independently ran MiXCR on the reads; one entry per CDR3 protein. In the table there are fewer than 250,000 distinct CDR3 sequences, around 43% of which are singletons. Patients sequenced had flow cytometry evidence of CD8+CD57+ cell expansion. Sequencing input: sorted CD4+, CD8+, or CD8+CD57+ T cells (not recorded which) from PBMCs. Receptors were obtained from a human donor with aplastic anemia.

The chain employs TRBV2 and TRBJ1-2; D is ambiguous. The V end was cut by 1 base, the J end by 8 bases, with 20 bases between. CDR3 length: 16 amino acids. CDR1 is SNHLY, CDR2 FYNNEI, per germline. The CDR3 reads CASSEGPSGMRYGYTF. CDR3 nucleotides: TGTGCCAGCAGTGAAGGGCCTAGCGGGATGCGCTACGGCTACACCTTC.

The V and J genes are TRBV28 and TRBJ1-2; D perhaps matches TRBD1 (5 bases). Germline CDR1 MDHEN, CDR2 SYDVKM. The CDR3 runs 13 residues. V was trimmed by 5 bases and J by 3 bases, leaving 10 bases between them. The CDR3 DNA reads TGTGCCAGCAGTCCGGACACTTACTATGGCTACACCTTC. Translated: CASSPDTYYGYTF.

The chain uses TRBV20-1 and TRBJ1-1; a possible D gene is TRBD1 (6 bases). Trimming shortened V by 0 bases and J by 5 bases, and 16 bases separated the two germline ends. Germline V CDR1 and CDR2: DFQATT, SNEGSKA (reference sequence). The CDR3 has 15 amino acids. This chain's CDR3 is CSARDAARGGTEAFF. In nucleotides, the CDR3 is TGCAGTGCTAGAGATGCGGCCAGGGGAGGAACTGAAGCTTTCTTT.

This clonotype was seen more than once but under ten times. The chain carries TRBV6-6 and TRBJ2-3; TRBD1 matches 11 bases. Germline loops: CDR1 MNHNY, CDR2 SVGAGI (reference sequence). CDR3 length: 15 residues. V dropped 5 bases and J dropped 5; count of bases not matched to a gene: 6. The CDR3 coding sequence is TGTGCCAGCAGTGACGGACAGGGGGCTGGAGATACGCAGTATTTT. Protein sequence: CASSDGQGAGDTQYF.

This chain connects TRBV7-2 to TRBJ2-2, with 7 bases matching TRBD1. The CDR3 runs 16 residues. V lost 5 bases and J lost 0; bases outside the gene matches: 6. Germline V gene lookup returns CDR1 SGHTA and CDR2 FQGNSA. CDR3 coding DNA: TGTGCCAGCAGCGCAAGACAGGGTGCGAACACCGGGGAGCTGTTTTTT. Translated: CASSARQGANTGELFF.

The CDR3 nucleotides read TGCAGTGGAACAGGGGGCGGCGAGAACACTGAAGCTTTCTTT. Translated, it gives CSGTGGGENTEAFF. The rearrangement links TRBV20-1 to TRBJ1-1; 9 positions match TRBD1. J gave up 1 base and V 7 bases, and 7 bases lay outside the gene matches. The CDR3 is made up of 14 amino acids. Germline V CDR1 and CDR2: DFQATT, SNEGSKA (reference sequence).

This clonotype occurred many times. V gene TRBV12-3 or TRBV12-4 combines with J gene TRBJ1-2; possibly TRBD1 for D (6 bases). CDR3 length: 14 residues. Trimming removed 0 bases from V and 8 bases from J, with 13 bases in between. For the CDR3, the DNA is TGTGCCAGCAGTTTAGCTTCAGGGGAGTCGGGCTACACCTTC. It yields the protein CASSLASGESGYTF.

This clonotype was detected a few times. The CDR3: CASSRASDGWNYGYTF. The DNA for the CDR3 is TGTGCCAGCAGCCGCGCCTCTGACGGATGGAACTATGGCTACACCTTC. The chain uses TRBV14 and TRBJ1-2; D is unclear. The length of the CDR3 is 16 residues. The V and J ends lost 4 bases and 2 bases respectively, with 17 bases between them. Germline CDR1 SGHDN, CDR2 FVKESK.

In its sample, this clonotype was seen once. Compared with germline, one end of the junction differs, possibly owing to a read error. The CDR3 region is CASTARVESNQPQHF. The CDR3 DNA sequence: TGTGCCAGTACCGCACGGGTTGAGAGCAATCAACCCCAGCATTTT. V and J are TRBV19 and TRBJ1-5, with no clear D. Germline values: CDR1 LNHDA, CDR2 SQIVND (reference sequence). This CDR3 comprises 15 residues.

The chain uses TRBV12-3 or TRBV12-4 and TRBJ2-7, with 7 bases that match TRBD1. This CDR3 has 14 residues. Germline trimming cut 6 bases from V and 3 bases from J; bases unmatched to any gene: 8. The CDR3 DNA is TGTGCCAGCAGCCAGACAGGGTTGGGCTACGAGCAGTACTTC. This codes for CASSQTGLGYEQYF.

There are many counts of this clonotype. V gene TRBV7-3 combines with J gene TRBJ2-1; D ambiguous. V lost 1 base and J 8 bases, leaving 15 bases between the germline ends. The CDR3 covers 15 residues. The germline V gene has CDR1 SGHTA and CDR2 FQGTGA. The CDR3 loop reads CASSLRPMNRDEQFF. The CDR3 bases are TGTGCCAGCAGCTTAAGGCCAATGAACCGGGATGAGCAGTTCTTC.

CDR3 in DNA: TGCAGTGCTAGAGCCCTAGTAGCGGGGGACTCCTACGAGCAGTACTTC. Its translation: CSARALVAGDSYEQYF. The rearrangement links TRBV20-1 to TRBJ2-7; 9 bases align to TRBD2. CDR3 length: 16 amino acids. With V trimmed by 1 base and J by 0 bases, 7 bases remained unmatched. CDR1 DFQATT and CDR2 SNEGSKA come from the germline V gene (reference sequence).

This clonotype was counted ten times or more. V gene TRBV5-1 combines with J gene TRBJ2-5, with TRBD1 matching 9 bases. This CDR3 spans 15 amino acids. Per germline, CDR1 SGHRS and CDR2 YFSETQ. V trimming: 3 bases; J trimming: 2 bases; junction bases outside the gene matches: 5. The CDR3 DNA sequence: TGCGCCAGCAGCTACCGGGACAGGGTGCAAGAGACCCAGTACTTC. It yields the protein CASSYRDRVQETQYF.

The chain recombines TRBV10-3 with TRBJ2-7; 13 bases line up with TRBD2. The germline V gene encodes CDR1 ENHRY and CDR2 SYGVKD. The V gene end was trimmed by 2 bases and the J gene end by 3 bases; junction bases not matched to a gene: 4. The CDR3 loop spans 16 amino acids. The CDR3 region has the DNA TGTGCCATCAGTGAGACTAGCGGGGGGGGAAACTACGAGCAGTACTTC. As protein: CAISETSGGGNYEQYF.

This clonotype was found a few times. A much larger clone differs from this one at a single base, so this may be a read error. The gene calls are TRBV14 and TRBJ2-7; TRBD2 matches 7 bases. This CDR3 is built from 15 residues. Unmatched junction bases numbered 12, after V lost 7 bases and J lost 3 bases. In germline, CDR1 is SGHDN, CDR2 FVKESK. The CDR3 coding sequence is TGTGCCAGCATATCTTTAGCGGGCCCTGACTACGAGCAGTACTTC. Residues: CASISLAGPDYEQYF.

A word on this clonotype: Germline is not matched at one junction end, which may reflect a read error. The chain couples TRBV7-8 to TRBJ2-7; D gene uncertain. CDR3 size: 15 residues. The V gene's germline CDR1 is SGHVS and CDR2 FQNEAQ. The CDR3 DNA follows: TGTGCCCGCAGCACCCACCGGCCCATATCCTACGAGCAGTACTTC. Its protein is CARSTHRPISYEQYF.